Below are 20 T cell receptor beta chains sequenced from a single sample in a study of T cell changes during pregnancy in multiple sclerosis. Profiled with immunoSEQ multiplex PCR; TCRdb holds only in-frame clones, not every one. The sample has roughly 97,000 clones; 90% are singletons. The source material was peripheral blood, sampled in the second trimester of pregnancy. These receptors were taken from a female donor in good health, enrolled as a control in a pregnancy study.

This sequence joins TRBV6-6 and TRBJ2-6, with 7 bases that match TRBD2. CDR1 is MNHNY, CDR2 SVGAGI, per germline (reference sequence). Germline trimming cut 11 bases from V and 4 bases from J; bases unmatched to any gene: 11. The CDR3 totals 15 residues. As DNA, the CDR3 is TGTGCCGCACGAATGGGGCGGGGGGGGGCCAACGTCCTGACTTTC. Residues: CAARMGRGGANVLTF.

The chain combines TRBV6-4 with TRBJ2-2; 7 bases are a match to TRBD1. The CDR3 sequence is 15 residues long. V lost 6 bases, J lost 1 base, and 5 bases stayed unmatched. CDR1 and CDR2 (germline): MRHNA, SNTAGT. CDR3 sequence reads: CASSTRTGNTGELFF. The CDR3 DNA is TGTGCCAGCAGCACTCGGACAGGGAACACCGGGGAGCTGTTTTTT.

The chain is built from TRBV5-8 and TRBJ2-7; maybe TRBD1 (5 bases). Per germline, CDR1 SGHTS and CDR2 YDEGEE. Trimming pared 1 base from V and 0 bases from J, leaving 11 bases between. CDR3 length: 15 amino acids. The chain's CDR3 is CASSLPLQGSYEQYF. Here the CDR3 DNA reads TGTGCCAGCAGCTTGCCGCTTCAGGGCTCCTACGAGCAGTACTTC.

As DNA, the CDR3 is TGTGCCAGCAGCTTCAGGGGTGGAGAGACCCAGTACTTC. It yields the protein CASSFRGGETQYF. The chain is built from TRBV7-7 and TRBJ2-5; D possibly corresponds to TRBD1 (6 bases). Germline V gene lookup returns CDR1 SSHAT and CDR2 FNYEAQ (reference sequence). Trimming took 3 bases from V and 4 from J, leaving 9 bases between them. The CDR3 covers 13 residues.

This rearrangement joins TRBV5-1 to TRBJ1-2; 8 bases map to TRBD1. The V gene's germline CDR1 is SGHRS and CDR2 YFSETQ. Trimming took 4 bases from V and 6 from J; bases not matched to a gene: 11. This CDR3 spans 15 amino acids. CDR3 in amino acids: CASSPSTTGGHGYTF. The DNA of the CDR3 is TGCGCCAGCAGCCCGTCGACCACAGGGGGGCATGGCTACACCTTC. Complete variable domain (other parts from reference TRBV5-1 and TRBJ1-2): KAGVTQTPRYLIKTRGQQVTLSCSPISGHRSVSWYQQTPGQGLQFLFEYFSETQRNKGNFPGRFSGRQFSNSRSEMNVSTLELGDSALYLCASSPSTTGGHGYTFGSGTRLTVV.

V is TRBV6-1 and J is TRBJ1-1, with D perhaps TRBD1 (6 bases). This CDR3 is 15 amino acids long. V was pared by 4 bases and J by 3 bases, with 15 bases between. Per germline, CDR1 MNHNS and CDR2 SASEGT. CDR3 in DNA: TGTGCCAGCAGTGTCCAGGGGTTGGGGGACACTGAAGCTTTCTTT. Its protein is CASSVQGLGDTEAFF.

The chain combines TRBV7-6 with TRBJ1-4; 10 positions agree with TRBD1. Germline CDR1 reads SGHVS; CDR2 reads FNYEAQ. This CDR3 spans 14 amino acids. V shed 5 bases and J 8 bases; nucleotides not matched to a gene: 5. CDR3 protein: CASSQQGQGEKLFF. The CDR3, as DNA: TGTGCCAGCAGCCAACAGGGACAGGGGGAAAAACTGTTTTTT.

This chain joins TRBV6-5 and TRBJ1-1; 9 nucleotides match TRBD1. This CDR3 has 14 amino acids. With V trimmed by 5 bases and J by 4 bases, 5 bases remained unmatched. The germline gives CDR1 MNHEY, CDR2 SVGAGI. The CDR3: CASSIRDRATEAFF. CDR3 sequence (DNA): TGTGCCAGCAGTATCCGGGACAGGGCCACTGAAGCTTTCTTT.

The chain combines TRBV14 with TRBJ2-3; D might be TRBD2 (6 bases). V was shortened by 6 bases and J by 0 bases, with 22 bases between the two germline ends. The germline V gene has CDR1 SGHDN and CDR2 FVKESK. The CDR3 runs 18 residues. CDR3 sequence reads: CASSPGLPTFTSTDTQYF. CDR3 bases: TGTGCCAGCAGTCCAGGACTACCGACCTTCACAAGCACAGATACGCAGTATTTT.

This chain links TRBV19 with TRBJ1-4; D call uncertain. The CDR3 is made up of 14 amino acids. CDR1 is LNHDA, CDR2 SQIVND, per germline (reference sequence). V gave up 3 bases and J gave up 0 bases, with 5 bases separating them. For the CDR3, the DNA is TGTGCCAGTAGTATCGAGACAACTAATGAAAAACTGTTTTTT. The encoded protein is CASSIETTNEKLFF.

The chain is built from TRBV19 and TRBJ2-4; TRBD1 aligns across 9 bases. The CDR3 consists of 17 residues. The V and J ends lost 7 bases and 0 bases, in that order; junction bases with no gene match: 10. CDR1 and CDR2 from the germline V gene are LNHDA and SQIVND (reference sequence). CDR3 coding DNA: TGTGCCAGTATCCCCACGACAGGGGGGGTAGCCAAAAACATTCAGTACTTC. Protein sequence: CASIPTTGGVAKNIQYF.

The chain is built from TRBV10-3 and TRBJ1-2; 9 nucleotides align to TRBD1. V was clipped by 2 bases and J by 7 bases; unmatched bases: 2. The CDR3 loop spans 13 amino acids. Germline loops: CDR1 ENHRY, CDR2 SYGVKD. Here the CDR3 DNA reads TGTGCCATCAGTGAGGGGGACAGGGCTGGCTACACCTTC. Translated, it gives CAISEGDRAGYTF.

The V call is TRBV19, the J call TRBJ2-6, with a possible D match to TRBD1 (6 bases). The CDR3 sequence is 18 residues long. Trimming removed 4 bases from V and 0 bases from J, with 16 bases in between. CDR1 and CDR2 (germline): LNHDA, SQIVND (reference sequence). The CDR3 loop is CASSTRQVKGSGANVLTF. CDR3 in DNA: TGTGCCAGTAGTACGCGACAGGTTAAGGGCTCTGGGGCCAACGTCCTGACTTTC. The variable domain in full, with the rest retrieved from reference TRBV19 and TRBJ2-6, is DGGITQSPKYLFRKEGQNVTLSCEQNLNHDAMYWYRQDPGQGLRLIYYSQIVNDFQKGDIAEGYSVSREKKESFPLTVTSAQKNPTAFYLCASSTRQVKGSGANVLTFGAGSRLTVL.

This chain uses TRBV19 with TRBJ2-1, with D possibly matching TRBD2 (7 bases). Germline V gene sequence: CDR1 LNHDA, CDR2 SQIVND (reference sequence). This CDR3 is built from 15 residues. Trimming took off 3 bases at V and 6 bases at J, with 15 bases between the two ends. The CDR3 reads CASSIWLRGGNEQFF. In DNA form, the CDR3 reads TGTGCCAGTAGTATCTGGCTAAGGGGGGGCAATGAGCAGTTCTTC.

This clone was seen a handful of times. V gene TRBV5-5 combines with J gene TRBJ2-1; 8 bases map to TRBD2. Germline lookup yields CDR1 SGHKS and CDR2 YYEKEE (reference sequence). The V segment lost 2 bases and the J segment 6 bases; nucleotides outside the gene matches: 10. The CDR3 extends over 16 amino acids. Here the CDR3 DNA reads TGTGCCAGCAGCTTTTTCCGGGAGGGGGTAGGCAATGAGCAGTTCTTC. It encodes CASSFFREGVGNEQFF.

The chain recombines TRBV23-1 with TRBJ1-1, with TRBD1 as a possible D gene (6 bases). TRBV23-1 is an ORF; its function is uncertain. V shed 4 bases and J shed 0 bases, with 12 bases lying between them. The CDR3 covers 15 residues. CDR3 residues: CASSRNRVLNTEAFF. CDR3 bases: TGCGCCAGCAGTCGCAACAGGGTCCTGAACACTGAAGCTTTCTTT.

The CDR3 sequence: CASSTGTEANSPLHF. DNA of the CDR3: TGTGCCAGCAGCACCGGGACAGAAGCTAATTCACCCCTCCACTTT. The chain carries TRBV5-4 and TRBJ1-6, with TRBD1 identical over 7 bases. This CDR3 contains 15 residues. With V trimmed by 4 bases and J by 6 bases, 7 bases remained unmatched. Germline V gene lookup returns CDR1 SGHNT and CDR2 YYREEE (reference sequence).

The CDR3 protein is CASSMPPGQGSELFF. In DNA, the CDR3 is TGTGCCAGTAGTATGCCACCGGGACAGGGGAGCGAGCTGTTTTTT. The gene calls are TRBV19 and TRBJ2-2; 10 bases agree with TRBD1. The germline CDR1 and CDR2 sequences are LNHDA and SQIVND (reference sequence). The V gene end was trimmed by 3 bases and the J gene end by 11 bases; junction bases not matched to a gene: 9. This CDR3 has 15 residues.

This rearrangement joins TRBV10-3 to TRBJ1-5, with 8 positions matching TRBD1. This CDR3 has 14 amino acids. Germline CDR1 ENHRY, CDR2 SYGVKD. V lost 0 bases, J lost 5 bases, and 0 bases stayed unmatched. CDR3 nucleotides: TGTGCCATCAGTGAGTCGACAGGGGATCAGCCCCAGCATTTT. Residues: CAISESTGDQPQHF.

The CDR3 spells CASSQVPWGSGGTDTQYF. The DNA for the CDR3 is TGCGCCAGCAGCCAAGTCCCCTGGGGCTCGGGGGGCACAGATACGCAGTATTTT. This sequence joins TRBV4-1 and TRBJ2-3; weak D call: TRBD2 (6 bases). The CDR3 has 18 residues. Trimming cost V 1 base and J 1 base, with 18 bases left between them. Germline loops: CDR1 MGHRA, CDR2 YSYEKL.